One TCR beta chain is described in this entry. What it recognizes is unknown. The data are from a study of shared clonotypes between healthy human individuals. Turning to the study itself: Each donor contributed plates that comprised three CD4 naive, three CD4 memory, two CD8 naive and one CD8 memory. Whole-study results and caveats: The low donor count limited represented genetic and exposure-history diversity.

Naive CD8 cells were CD45RO-negative, positively selected for CCR7, excluding terminally differentiated effector memory CD45RA+ cells. Donors were Caucasian adults residing in Nashville, Tennessee, USA. Deep-level running was used for the assay. Profiled with immunoSEQ multiplex PCR; TCRdb holds only in-frame clones, not every one. The sample shows about 1.9 million clones, 93% of them seen only once. This TCR was sampled from a man aged 18 to 30 in good health. Some clones in this sample may be carry-over from other donors' samples. The sample taken for sequencing was naive CD8+ T cells from PBMCs.

This CDR3 reads CASRGRHRNEQFF. CDR3 DNA sequence: TGTGCCAGTAGGGGCAGACATAGGAATGAGCAGTTCTTC. The chain has TRBV19 and TRBJ2-1; D not resolved. The CDR3 is 13 residues long. The V end lost 6 bases, the J end lost 7 bases, and 13 bases lay between the germline ends. CDR1 is LNHDA, CDR2 SQIVND, per germline (reference sequence).